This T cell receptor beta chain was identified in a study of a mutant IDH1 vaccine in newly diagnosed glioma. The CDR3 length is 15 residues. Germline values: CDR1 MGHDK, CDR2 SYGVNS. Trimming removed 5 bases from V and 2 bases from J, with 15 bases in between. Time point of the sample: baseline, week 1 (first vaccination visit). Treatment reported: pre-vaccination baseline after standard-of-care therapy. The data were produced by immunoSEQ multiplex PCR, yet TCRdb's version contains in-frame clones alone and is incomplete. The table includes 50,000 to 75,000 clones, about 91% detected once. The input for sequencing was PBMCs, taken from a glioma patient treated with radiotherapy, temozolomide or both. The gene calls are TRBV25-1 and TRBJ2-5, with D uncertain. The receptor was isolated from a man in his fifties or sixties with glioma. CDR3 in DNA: TGTGCCAGCAGTAAACTCACGTCGACACAAGAGACCCAGTACTTC. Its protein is CASSKLTSTQETQYF.